This is a list of T cell receptor beta chains from one sample in a study of blood T cell repertoires in COVID-19. The method was immunoSEQ multiplex PCR; TCRdb's version includes in-frame clones alone and lacks a portion of them. The table has approximately 260,000 clones, approximately 82% seen once; the top ten hold 4% to 6%. Sequences were obtained from peripheral blood. Source of these receptors: an elderly woman with active or convalescent COVID-19. The CDR3 runs from the conserved cysteine through the conserved F or W. Fields, in order: clone size, V gene, D gene, J gene, CDR3 protein, CDR3 DNA. A D gene is named only where the DNA matches it firmly. Expanded clones get a size class; other rows say once, few or many, or leave the size out.

abundance: .
v_gene: TRBV9
d_gene: .
j_gene: TRBJ2-5
CDR3aa: CASSVGGVVETQYF
CDR3nt: TGTGCCAGCAGCGTAGGGGGGGTTGTAGAGACCCAGTACTTC

abundance: .
v_gene: TRBV2
d_gene: TRBD2
j_gene: TRBJ2-3
CDR3aa: CASSGSSGGIDTQYF
CDR3nt: TGTGCCAGCAGTGGGTCTAGCGGGGGAATAGATACGCAGTATTTT

abundance: .
v_gene: TRBV4-2
d_gene: .
j_gene: TRBJ1-4
CDR3aa: CASSQGPPGRRGEKLFF
CDR3nt: TGTGCCAGCAGTCAAGGGCCCCCCGGGAGGAGGGGAGAAAAACTGTTTTTT

abundance: .
v_gene: TRBV18
d_gene: TRBD1
j_gene: TRBJ1-2
CDR3aa: CASSLGQGYGYTF
CDR3nt: TGTGCCAGCTCACTGGGACAGGGCTATGGCTACACCTTC

abundance: once
v_gene: TRBV5-6
d_gene: .
j_gene: TRBJ1-2
CDR3aa: CASSRGLGSGYGYTF
CDR3nt: TGTGCCAGCAGCCGAGGACTGGGGAGTGGGTATGGCTACACCTTC

abundance: .
v_gene: TRBV7-8
d_gene: .
j_gene: TRBJ2-1
CDR3aa: CASSLVGVVNEQFF
CDR3nt: TGTGCCAGCAGCTTAGTAGGGGTCGTGAATGAGCAGTTCTTC

abundance: .
v_gene: TRBV11-3
d_gene: TRBD2
j_gene: TRBJ2-3
CDR3aa: CASSPGRETDTQYF
CDR3nt: TGTGCCAGCAGCCCCGGGAGGGAGACAGATACGCAGTATTTT

abundance: .
v_gene: TRBV28
d_gene: .
j_gene: TRBJ1-5
CDR3aa: CASRISGNQPQHF
CDR3nt: TGTGCCAGCAGAATTTCCGGTAATCAGCCCCAGCATTTT

abundance: .
v_gene: TRBV5-1
d_gene: TRBD2
j_gene: TRBJ2-7
CDR3aa: CASSSGRAIHEQYF
CDR3nt: TGCGCCAGCTCTAGCGGGAGGGCGATCCACGAGCAGTACTTC

abundance: few
v_gene: TRBV21-1
d_gene: .
j_gene: TRBJ1-5
CDR3aa: CASSKADRFNQPQHF
CDR3nt: TGTGCCAGCAGCAAAGCAGACAGGTTCAATCAGCCCCAGCATTTT

abundance: .
v_gene: TRBV29-1
d_gene: TRBD2
j_gene: TRBJ2-3
CDR3aa: CSVESSSGRSGDTQYF
CDR3nt: TGCAGCGTTGAAAGCTCTAGCGGGAGGTCCGGAGATACGCAGTATTTT

abundance: .
v_gene: TRBV30
d_gene: TRBD2
j_gene: TRBJ2-2
CDR3aa: CAWSVGASGGRGELFF
CDR3nt: TGTGCCTGGAGTGTAGGGGCTAGCGGGGGTCGCGGGGAGCTGTTTTTT

abundance: .
v_gene: TRBV29-1
d_gene: .
j_gene: TRBJ1-5
CDR3aa: CSVLQSNNQPQHF
CDR3nt: TGCAGCGTTCTGCAGTCGAACAATCAGCCCCAGCATTTT

abundance: .
v_gene: TRBV18
d_gene: .
j_gene: TRBJ2-1
CDR3aa: CASSPPSQPGNEQFF
CDR3nt: TGTGCCAGCTCACCACCATCACAGCCAGGCAATGAGCAGTTCTTC

abundance: .
v_gene: TRBV7-2
d_gene: .
j_gene: TRBJ1-5
CDR3aa: CASSLLNQPQHF
CDR3nt: TGTGCCAGCAGCTTACTGAATCAGCCCCAGCATTTT

abundance: .
v_gene: TRBV4-2
d_gene: .
j_gene: TRBJ2-3
CDR3aa: CASSQESSGTSTDTQYF
CDR3nt: TGTGCCAGCAGCCAAGAATCCTCCGGGACTAGCACAGATACGCAGTATTTT

abundance: .
v_gene: TRBV18
d_gene: TRBD1
j_gene: TRBJ1-4
CDR3aa: CASSIGQGGTNEKLFF
CDR3nt: TGTGCCAGCTCAATCGGACAGGGTGGAACTAATGAAAAACTGTTTTTT

abundance: once
v_gene: TRBV3-1/TRBV3-2
d_gene: TRBD2
j_gene: TRBJ2-3
CDR3aa: CASSQKFSSGSTDTQYF
CDR3nt: TGTGCCAGCAGCCAAAAATTCAGTAGCGGGAGCACAGATACGCAGTATTTT

abundance: .
v_gene: TRBV10-3
d_gene: .
j_gene: TRBJ2-5
CDR3aa: CAISESGGEETQYF
CDR3nt: TGTGCCATCAGTGAGTCCGGGGGAGAAGAGACCCAGTACTTC

abundance: once
v_gene: TRBV6-5
d_gene: TRBD2
j_gene: TRBJ2-3
CDR3aa: CASKLAGGPTDTQYF
CDR3nt: TGTGCCAGCAAGTTAGCGGGGGGGCCCACAGATACGCAGTATTTT

abundance: few
v_gene: TRBV7-9
d_gene: TRBD2
j_gene: TRBJ2-7
CDR3aa: CASSPATSGGQSSYEQYF
CDR3nt: TGTGCCAGCAGCCCCGCAACTAGCGGGGGGCAGAGCTCCTACGAGCAGTACTTC

abundance: once
v_gene: TRBV3-1/TRBV3-2
d_gene: .
j_gene: TRBJ1-2
CDR3aa: CASSQVGALLGAGYTF
CDR3nt: TGTGCCAGCAGCCAAGTGGGGGCCCTCCTCGGGGCTGGCTACACCTTC

abundance: .
v_gene: TRBV5-5
d_gene: .
j_gene: TRBJ2-7
CDR3aa: CASSLEGLGLEQYF
CDR3nt: TGTGCCAGCAGCTTGGAGGGGTTAGGGCTCGAGCAGTACTTC

abundance: .
v_gene: TRBV19
d_gene: .
j_gene: TRBJ1-3
CDR3aa: CASSMEGSSGNTIYF
CDR3nt: TGTGCCAGTAGTATGGAGGGATCCTCTGGAAACACCATATATTTT

abundance: .
v_gene: TRBV10-3
d_gene: TRBD1
j_gene: TRBJ2-7
CDR3aa: CAISESTGMSYEQYF
CDR3nt: TGTGCCATCAGTGAGTCGACAGGGATGTCCTACGAGCAGTACTTC

abundance: .
v_gene: TRBV7-2
d_gene: .
j_gene: TRBJ1-1
CDR3aa: CASSLPGIEAFF
CDR3nt: TGTGCCAGCAGCTTACCGGGGATTGAAGCTTTCTTT

abundance: .
v_gene: TRBV5-1
d_gene: .
j_gene: TRBJ1-5
CDR3aa: CASSSDSSNQPQHF
CDR3nt: TGCGCCAGCAGCTCGGACAGTAGCAATCAGCCCCAGCATTTT

abundance: .
v_gene: TRBV19
d_gene: .
j_gene: TRBJ1-5
CDR3aa: CASSETARSHQPQHF
CDR3nt: TGTGCCAGTTCTGAGACGGCTAGAAGTCATCAGCCCCAGCATTTT

abundance: once
v_gene: TRBV5-4
d_gene: .
j_gene: TRBJ2-7
CDR3aa: CASSLDGYEQYF
CDR3nt: TGTGCCAGCAGCTTGGACGGCTACGAGCAGTACTTC

abundance: .
v_gene: TRBV19
d_gene: .
j_gene: TRBJ1-5
CDR3aa: CASSISQYSNQPQHF
CDR3nt: TGTGCCAGTAGTATTAGCCAGTATAGCAATCAGCCCCAGCATTTT

abundance: .
v_gene: TRBV18
d_gene: TRBD2
j_gene: TRBJ2-5
CDR3aa: CASSPAGGLGETQYF
CDR3nt: TGTGCCAGCTCACCCGCGGGGGGGCTTGGTGAGACCCAGTACTTC

abundance: .
v_gene: TRBV5-1
d_gene: TRBD2
j_gene: TRBJ2-1
CDR3aa: CASSLSGGSYNEQFF
CDR3nt: TGCGCCAGCAGCTTGTCCGGGGGGTCCTACAATGAGCAGTTCTTC

abundance: .
v_gene: TRBV10-3
d_gene: .
j_gene: TRBJ2-7
CDR3aa: CAISDGQPYEQYF
CDR3nt: TGTGCCATCAGTGATGGGCAGCCTTACGAGCAGTACTTC

abundance: .
v_gene: TRBV28
d_gene: .
j_gene: TRBJ1-4
CDR3aa: CASSLGGVVEKLFF
CDR3nt: TGTGCCAGCAGCCTCGGAGGGGTGGTTGAAAAACTGTTTTTT

abundance: .
v_gene: TRBV19
d_gene: .
j_gene: TRBJ2-3
CDR3aa: CASSIGRLSTDTQYF
CDR3nt: TGTGCCAGTAGTATAGGGCGACTAAGCACAGATACGCAGTATTTT

abundance: .
v_gene: TRBV7-2
d_gene: .
j_gene: TRBJ1-1
CDR3aa: CASSLGPTENTEAFF
CDR3nt: TGTGCCAGCAGCTTAGGACCCACAGAGAACACTGAAGCTTTCTTT

abundance: .
v_gene: TRBV7-9
d_gene: .
j_gene: TRBJ2-1
CDR3aa: CASSPSDWYNEQFF
CDR3nt: TGTGCCAGCAGCCCCTCGGACTGGTACAATGAGCAGTTCTTC

abundance: .
v_gene: TRBV6-1
d_gene: TRBD1
j_gene: TRBJ2-7
CDR3aa: CASSEVGTGPGEQYF
CDR3nt: TGTGCCAGCAGTGAAGTCGGGACAGGCCCCGGCGAGCAGTACTTC

abundance: .
v_gene: TRBV28
d_gene: TRBD1
j_gene: TRBJ1-5
CDR3aa: CASSTRQGADQPQHF
CDR3nt: TGTGCCAGCAGTACTAGACAGGGTGCGGATCAGCCCCAGCATTTT

abundance: .
v_gene: TRBV3-1/TRBV3-2
d_gene: .
j_gene: TRBJ1-1
CDR3aa: CASSQVPPRGNTEAFF
CDR3nt: TGTGCCAGCAGCCAAGTCCCCCCCAGGGGGAACACTGAAGCTTTCTTT

abundance: .
v_gene: TRBV5-1
d_gene: .
j_gene: TRBJ1-2
CDR3aa: CASSLDNRAYNGYTF
CDR3nt: TGCGCCAGCAGCTTGGATAACAGGGCTTACAATGGCTACACCTTC